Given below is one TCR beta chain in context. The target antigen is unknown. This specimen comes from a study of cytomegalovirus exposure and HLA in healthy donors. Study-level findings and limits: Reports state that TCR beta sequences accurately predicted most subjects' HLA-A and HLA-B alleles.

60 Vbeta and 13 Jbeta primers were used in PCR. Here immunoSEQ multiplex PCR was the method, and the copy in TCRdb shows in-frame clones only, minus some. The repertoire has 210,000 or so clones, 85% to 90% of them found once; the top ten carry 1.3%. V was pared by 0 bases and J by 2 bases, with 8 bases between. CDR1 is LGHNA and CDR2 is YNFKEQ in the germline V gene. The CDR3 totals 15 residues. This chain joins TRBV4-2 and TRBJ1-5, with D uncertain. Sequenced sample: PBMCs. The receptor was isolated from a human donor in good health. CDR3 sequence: CASSQDGAGNQPQHF. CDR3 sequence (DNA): TGTGCCAGCAGCCAAGATGGAGCGGGCAATCAGCCCCAGCATTTT.